Below are 8 T cell receptor beta chains sequenced from a single sample in a study of identical twins. In TCRdb, the 5' RACE reads were re-called with MiXCR into one record per CDR3 protein. The table has 120,000 to 150,000 distinct CDR3 sequences, 3% to 4% seen once. Sequenced input: memory T cells sorted from blood. These receptors originate from a man aged 18 to 30 in good health.

This clonotype was recorded many times. The chain recombines TRBV20-1 with TRBJ1-1, with D perhaps matching TRBD1 (5 bases). The V end was cut by 3 bases, the J end by 3 bases, with 11 bases between. This CDR3 has 13 amino acids. Germline loops: CDR1 DFQATT, CDR2 SNEGSKA (reference sequence). The CDR3 region has the DNA TGCAGTGCTAGGGCCAGACAGCACACTGAAGCTTTCTTT. Protein sequence: CSARARQHTEAFF.

This clonotype was seen at least ten times. This chain joins TRBV5-1 and TRBJ2-5; TRBD2 might be the D (6 bases). V lost 4 bases, J lost 5 bases, and 12 bases lay in between. From germline, CDR1 is SGHRS and CDR2 YFSETQ. The CDR3 extends over 13 amino acids. CDR3 sequence (DNA): TGCGCCAGCAGCCCACTAGCCTACGAGACCCAGTACTTC. Translation gives CASSPLAYETQYF.

In its sample, this clonotype was seen many times. The gene calls are TRBV29-1 and TRBJ2-5, with D possibly TRBD2 on 7 matching bases. V was clipped by 6 bases and J by 4 bases, with 24 bases between them. This CDR3 is 16 amino acids long. Germline CDR1 and CDR2: SQVTM and ANQGSEA. The CDR3 protein is CSVGGGQREPGETQYF. CDR3 nucleotide sequence: TGCAGCGTGGGGGGGGGCCAGCGGGAACCTGGAGAGACCCAGTACTTC.

This clonotype was seen repeatedly, ten times or more. The rearrangement joins TRBV12-3 or TRBV12-4 to TRBJ2-7, with D maybe TRBD2 (5 bases). V was clipped by 6 bases and J by 5 bases, with 14 bases between them. This CDR3 spans 13 amino acids. This CDR3 reads CASRPGVPHEQYF. CDR3 coding DNA: TGTGCCAGCAGGCCCGGGGTACCCCACGAGCAGTACTTC.

In this sample, this clonotype turned up many times. The chain combines TRBV20-1 with TRBJ1-2; D gene unclear. Germline CDR1 is DFQATT and CDR2 is SNEGSKA (reference sequence). Trimming stripped 0 bases from V and 8 bases from J, with 19 bases between. The CDR3 is 15 residues long. DNA of the CDR3: TGCAGTGCTAGAGATTGGGCAGAGTTGGGAAAAGGCTACACCTTC. Amino acid sequence: CSARDWAELGKGYTF.

Ten or more counts support this clonotype. The chain links TRBV3-1 to TRBJ1-2; D ambiguous. Deletions cut 0 bases from V and 8 bases from J, with 7 bases between. The CDR3 contains 12 residues. Germline assignment: CDR1 LGHDT and CDR2 YNNKEL (reference sequence). CDR3 nucleotides: TGTGCCAGCAGCCAAGATGAGAGAGGCTACACCTTC. This gives the protein CASSQDERGYTF.

Ten or more counts support this clonotype. The J gene is TRBJ2-7, the V gene TRBV2; 7 bases agree with TRBD2. The trim removed 3 bases at V and 2 bases at J, leaving 7 bases unmatched. The germline CDR1 and CDR2 sequences are SNHLY and FYNNEI. The length of the CDR3 is 15 residues. For the CDR3, the DNA is TGTGCCAGCAGTGAGCGGAGCGGGGACCCCTACGAGCAGTACTTC. Translation gives CASSERSGDPYEQYF.

This clonotype came up many times. V gene TRBV20-1 combines with J gene TRBJ2-1; D is ambiguous. Per germline, CDR1 DFQATT and CDR2 SNEGSKA (reference sequence). Trimming cost V 1 base and J 0 bases, with 7 bases left between them. The CDR3 is 14 residues long. The CDR3 DNA reads TGCAGTGCTAGAGTTCCCAGCTCCTACAATGAGCAGTTCTTC. Its translation: CSARVPSSYNEQFF.